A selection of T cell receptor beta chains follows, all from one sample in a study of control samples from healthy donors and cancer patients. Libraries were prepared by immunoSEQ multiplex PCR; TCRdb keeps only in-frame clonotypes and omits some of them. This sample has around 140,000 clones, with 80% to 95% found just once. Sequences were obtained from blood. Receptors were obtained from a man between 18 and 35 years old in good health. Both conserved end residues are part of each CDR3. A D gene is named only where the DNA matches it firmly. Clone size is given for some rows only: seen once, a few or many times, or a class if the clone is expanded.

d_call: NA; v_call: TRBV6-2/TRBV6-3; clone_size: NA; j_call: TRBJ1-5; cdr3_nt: TGTGCCAGCAGCTCCCACAGGGACAATCAGCCCCAGCATTTT; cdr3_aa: CASSSHRDNQPQHF
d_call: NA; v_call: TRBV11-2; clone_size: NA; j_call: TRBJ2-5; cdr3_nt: TGTGCCAGCAGCCCCACTGGGGGCTCGGGTGGAGAGACCCAGTACTTC; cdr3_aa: CASSPTGGSGGETQYF
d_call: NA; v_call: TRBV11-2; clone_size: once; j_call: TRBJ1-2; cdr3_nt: TGTGCCAGCAGCTTTGCCGACAGCCTCAGCTACACCTTC; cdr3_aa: CASSFADSLSYTF
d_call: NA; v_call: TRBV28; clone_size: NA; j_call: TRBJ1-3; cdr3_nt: TGTGCCAGCAGTCCCGCGGGCGACTCTGGAAACACCATATATTTT; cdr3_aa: CASSPAGDSGNTIYF
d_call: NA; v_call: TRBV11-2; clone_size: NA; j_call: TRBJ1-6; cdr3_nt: TGTGCCAGGGACCGACACGATTATAATTCACCCCTCCACTTT; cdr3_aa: CARDRHDYNSPLHF
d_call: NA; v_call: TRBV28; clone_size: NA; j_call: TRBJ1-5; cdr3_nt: TGTGCCAGCAGTCGTCTTGTGGGCAATCAGCCCCAGCATTTT; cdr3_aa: CASSRLVGNQPQHF
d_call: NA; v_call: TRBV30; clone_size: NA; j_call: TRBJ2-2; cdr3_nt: TGTGCCTGGAGTGTACTGGGTTCCGGGGAGCTGTTTTTT; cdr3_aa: CAWSVLGSGELFF
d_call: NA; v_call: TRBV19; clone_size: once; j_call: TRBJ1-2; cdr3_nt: TGTGCCAGTAGTAATCCGGGTGGCTACACCTTC; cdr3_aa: CASSNPGGYTF
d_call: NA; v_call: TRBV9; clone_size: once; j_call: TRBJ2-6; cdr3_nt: TGTGCCAGCAGCGTCGGACACCCCATAAGCTCTGGGGCCAACGTCCTGACTTTC; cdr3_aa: CASSVGHPISSGANVLTF
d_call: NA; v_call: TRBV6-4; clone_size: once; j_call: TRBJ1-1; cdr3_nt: TGTGCCAGCAGTGACTCGTGGCAGGACACTGAAGCTTTCTTT; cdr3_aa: CASSDSWQDTEAFF
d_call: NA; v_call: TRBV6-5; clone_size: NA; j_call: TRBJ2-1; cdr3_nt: TGTGCCAGCAGCCTGGACGGCCAACGGCTCCATGAGCAGTTCTTC; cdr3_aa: CASSLDGQRLHEQFF
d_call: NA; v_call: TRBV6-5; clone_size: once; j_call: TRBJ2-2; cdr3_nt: TGTGCCAGCAGTTTGACAGGTAGAGCCGGGGAGCTGTTTTTT; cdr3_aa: CASSLTGRAGELFF
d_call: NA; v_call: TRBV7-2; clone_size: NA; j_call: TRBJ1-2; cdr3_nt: TGTGCCAGCAGCTTAGACGGCATTGGCTACACCTTC; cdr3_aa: CASSLDGIGYTF
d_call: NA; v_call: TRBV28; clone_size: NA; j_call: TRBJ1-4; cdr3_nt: TGTGCCAGCAGTTCCGGGGGCCCAGGGGAAAAACTGTTTTTT; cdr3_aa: CASSSGGPGEKLFF
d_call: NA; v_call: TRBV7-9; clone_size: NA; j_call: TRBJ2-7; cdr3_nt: TGTGCCAGCAGCTTATCTTTGTCCCGGCAGGGTAATCCCCACGAGCAGTACTTC; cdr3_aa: CASSLSLSRQGNPHEQYF
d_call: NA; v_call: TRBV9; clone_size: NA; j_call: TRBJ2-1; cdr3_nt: TGTGCCAGCAGCGTAGACCAAGCGGCGGCTTTAGGTGAGCAGTTCTTC; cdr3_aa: CASSVDQAAALGEQFF
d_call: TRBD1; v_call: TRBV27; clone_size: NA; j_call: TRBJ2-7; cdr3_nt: TGTGCCAGCAGTATGACAGGGCCCTACGAGCAGTACTTC; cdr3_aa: CASSMTGPYEQYF
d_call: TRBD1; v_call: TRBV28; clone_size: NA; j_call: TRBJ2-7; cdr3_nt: TGTGCCAGCAGGTACTGGCCTCCGACCCCCGTGGGACAGGTCTCCTACGAGCAGTACTTC; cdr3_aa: CASRYWPPTPVGQVSYEQYF
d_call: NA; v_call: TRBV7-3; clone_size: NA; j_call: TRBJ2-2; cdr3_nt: TGTGCCAGCAGCTTATTTCCGGGGGGCCACGGGGAGCTGTTTTTT; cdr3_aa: CASSLFPGGHGELFF
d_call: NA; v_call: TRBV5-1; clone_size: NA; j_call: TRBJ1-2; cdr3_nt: TGCGCCAGCAGCTTGGCTCAACAGGACGGCTACACCTTC; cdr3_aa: CASSLAQQDGYTF
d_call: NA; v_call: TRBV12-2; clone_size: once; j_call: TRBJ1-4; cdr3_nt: TGTGCAAGTCGCTTTAGGGGGGGAACTAATGAAAAACTGTTTTTT; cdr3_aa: CASRFRGGTNEKLFF
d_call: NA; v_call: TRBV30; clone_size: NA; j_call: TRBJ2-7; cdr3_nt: TGTGCCTGGAGTGTAGGATACGAGCAGTACTTC; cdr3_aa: CAWSVGYEQYF
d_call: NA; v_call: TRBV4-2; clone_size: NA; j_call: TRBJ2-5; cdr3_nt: TGTGCCAGCAGCCAAGCCCCGGGGGCGAACCAAGAGACCCAGTACTTC; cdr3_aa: CASSQAPGANQETQYF
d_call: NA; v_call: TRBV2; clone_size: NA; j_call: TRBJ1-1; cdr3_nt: TGTGCCAGCAGTGAGCAAGGGGGAAGGACTGAAGCTTTCTTT; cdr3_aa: CASSEQGGRTEAFF
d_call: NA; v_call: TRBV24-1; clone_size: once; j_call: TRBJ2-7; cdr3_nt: TGTGCCACCAGTGAACCCTCCTGGGGTTTAATCTACGAGCAGTACTTC; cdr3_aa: CATSEPSWGLIYEQYF
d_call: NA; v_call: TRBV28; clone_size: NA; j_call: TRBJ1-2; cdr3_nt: TGTGCCAGCCACAGGGACCCGTCATATTTTAACTATGGCTACACCTTC; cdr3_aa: CASHRDPSYFNYGYTF
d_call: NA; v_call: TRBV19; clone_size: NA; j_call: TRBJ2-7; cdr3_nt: TGTGCCAGTAGTATGGGGACCTACGAGCAGTACTTC; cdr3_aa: CASSMGTYEQYF
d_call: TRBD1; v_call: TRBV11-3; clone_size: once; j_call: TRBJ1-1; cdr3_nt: TGTGCCAGCAGCCCAGGGGGGAACACTGAAGCTTTCTTT; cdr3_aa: CASSPGGNTEAFF
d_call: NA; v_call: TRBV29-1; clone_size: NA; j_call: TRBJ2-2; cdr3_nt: TGCAGCGTTGAATGGCCCCCCATGGGGAACACCGGGGAGCTGTTTTTT; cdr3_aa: CSVEWPPMGNTGELFF
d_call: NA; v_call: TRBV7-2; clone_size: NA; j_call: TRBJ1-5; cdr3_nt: TGTGCCAGCAGCGCTCACTCCGGGGGGTATCAGCCCCAGCATTTT; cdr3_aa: CASSAHSGGYQPQHF
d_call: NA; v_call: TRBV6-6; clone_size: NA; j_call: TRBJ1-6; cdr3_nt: TGTGCCAGCAGTCCGGATTATAATTCACCCCTCCACTTT; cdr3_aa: CASSPDYNSPLHF
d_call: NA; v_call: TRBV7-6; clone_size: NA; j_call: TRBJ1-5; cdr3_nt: TGTGCCAGCAGCTTAGCGGTGACAGTGGATAGCAATCAGCCCCAGCATTTT; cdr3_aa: CASSLAVTVDSNQPQHF
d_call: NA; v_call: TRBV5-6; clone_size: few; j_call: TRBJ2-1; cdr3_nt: TGTGCCAGCAGCTCAGAGCAAGGGGGGGGCCTCAATGAGCAGTTCTTC; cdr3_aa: CASSSEQGGGLNEQFF
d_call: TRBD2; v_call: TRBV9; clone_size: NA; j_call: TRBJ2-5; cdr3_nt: TGTGCCAGCAGCTTCTGGACTAGCGGGCCCCAAGAGACCCAGTACTTC; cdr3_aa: CASSFWTSGPQETQYF
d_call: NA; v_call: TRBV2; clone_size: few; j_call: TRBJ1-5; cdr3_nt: TGTGCCAGCAGAGCCGGGACCCCTTTACAGCATTTT; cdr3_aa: CASRAGTPLQHF
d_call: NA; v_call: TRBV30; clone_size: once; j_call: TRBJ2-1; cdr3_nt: TGTGCCTGGGGGAACAATGAGCAGTTCTTC; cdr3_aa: CAWGNNEQFF
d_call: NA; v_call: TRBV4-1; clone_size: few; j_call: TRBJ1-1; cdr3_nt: TGCGCCAGCAGCCAAGTAGGGGGAAGGAACGAAGCTTTCTTT; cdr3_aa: CASSQVGGRNEAFF
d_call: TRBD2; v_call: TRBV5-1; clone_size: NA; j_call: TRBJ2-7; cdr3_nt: TGCGCCAGCAGCTTGGCCTCGCGGGGGGGCTCCTACGAGCAGTACTTC; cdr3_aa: CASSLASRGGSYEQYF
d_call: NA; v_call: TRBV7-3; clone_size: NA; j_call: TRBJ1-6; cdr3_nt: TGTGCCAGCAGCTTACGGGGATGGGGTTCACCCCTCCACTTT; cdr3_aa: CASSLRGWGSPLHF
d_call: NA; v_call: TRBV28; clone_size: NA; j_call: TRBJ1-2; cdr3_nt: TGTGCCAGCAGACCCCAGGGGTCCGGCTATGGCTACACCTTC; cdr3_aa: CASRPQGSGYGYTF
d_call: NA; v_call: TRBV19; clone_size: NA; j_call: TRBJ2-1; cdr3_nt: TGTGCCAGTAGTTTTAGTGAGAATGAGCAGTTCTTC; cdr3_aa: CASSFSENEQFF
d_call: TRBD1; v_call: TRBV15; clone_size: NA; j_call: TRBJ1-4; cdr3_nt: TGTGCCACCAGCAGACGACAGGGGATCGGTGAAAAACTGTTTTTT; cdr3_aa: CATSRRQGIGEKLFF
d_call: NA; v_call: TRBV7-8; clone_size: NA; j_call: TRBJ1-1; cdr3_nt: TGTGCCAGCAGCCCTCCCGTTTTGGAAGCAATCCACACTGAAGCTTTCTTT; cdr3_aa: CASSPPVLEAIHTEAFF
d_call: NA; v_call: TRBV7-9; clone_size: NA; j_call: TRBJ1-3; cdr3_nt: TGTGCCAGCAGCTTAGGGCAAGGTAGAAACACCATATATTTT; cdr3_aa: CASSLGQGRNTIYF
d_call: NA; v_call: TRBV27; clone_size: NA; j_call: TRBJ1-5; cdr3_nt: TGTGCCAGCAGTCCCCTAGGGGGGGTCGTAGCTCAGCCCCAGCATTTT; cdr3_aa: CASSPLGGVVAQPQHF
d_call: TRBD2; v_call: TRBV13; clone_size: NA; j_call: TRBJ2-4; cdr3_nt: TGTGCCAGCAGCAATCCCAGGAGCGGGATAAACATTCAGTACTTC; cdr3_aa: CASSNPRSGINIQYF
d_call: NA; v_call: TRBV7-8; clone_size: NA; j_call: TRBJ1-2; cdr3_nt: TGTGCCAGCAGCTTCCGACAGCCTGCTAACTATGGCTACACCTTC; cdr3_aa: CASSFRQPANYGYTF
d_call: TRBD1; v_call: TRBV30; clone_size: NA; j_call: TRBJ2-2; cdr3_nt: TGTGCCTGGAGGGCTCAGGGGGCCGGCGGGGAGCTGTTTTTT; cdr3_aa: CAWRAQGAGGELFF
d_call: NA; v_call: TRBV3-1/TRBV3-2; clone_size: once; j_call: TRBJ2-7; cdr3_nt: TGTGCCAGCAGCCAAGAGAGCGCGACAGGTTACGAGCAGTACTTC; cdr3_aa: CASSQESATGYEQYF
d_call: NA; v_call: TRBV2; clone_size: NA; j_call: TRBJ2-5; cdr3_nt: TGTGCCAGCAGCTATACAGGGTGGGAGACCCAGTACTTC; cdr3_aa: CASSYTGWETQYF
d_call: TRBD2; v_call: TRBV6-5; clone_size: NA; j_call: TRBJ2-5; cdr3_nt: TGTGCCAGCAGGACATCCCGGACTAGACAAGAGACCCAGTACTTC; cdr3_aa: CASRTSRTRQETQYF
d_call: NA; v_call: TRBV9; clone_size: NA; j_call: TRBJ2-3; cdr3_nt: TGTGCCAGCAGAGGAGGAGGCACAGATACGCAGTATTTT; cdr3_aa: CASRGGGTDTQYF
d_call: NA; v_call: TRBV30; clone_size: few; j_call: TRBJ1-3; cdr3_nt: TGTGCCTGGAGTGGGACGGCAGGAAACACCATATATTTT; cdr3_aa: CAWSGTAGNTIYF
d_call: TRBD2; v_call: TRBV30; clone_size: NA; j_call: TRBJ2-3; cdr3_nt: TGTGCCTGGAGTGTTGGGCTAGCGGGGGACACAGATACGCAGTATTTT; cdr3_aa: CAWSVGLAGDTDTQYF
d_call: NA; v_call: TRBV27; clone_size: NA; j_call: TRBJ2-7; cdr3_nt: TGTGCCAGCAGTTTAGCAGTGGGGGGTATCGAGCAGTACTTC; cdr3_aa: CASSLAVGGIEQYF
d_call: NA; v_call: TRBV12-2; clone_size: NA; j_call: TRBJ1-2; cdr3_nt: TGTGCAAGTCGTGGTGTGGGGGCAAATGGCTACACCTTC; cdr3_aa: CASRGVGANGYTF
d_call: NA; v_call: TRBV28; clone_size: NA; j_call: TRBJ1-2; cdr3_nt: TGTGCAAGCCAGGCTTCTAACTATGGCTACACCTTC; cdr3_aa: CASQASNYGYTF
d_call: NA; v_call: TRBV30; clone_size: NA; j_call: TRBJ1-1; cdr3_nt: TGTGCCTGGTCACAGGTGAACACTGAAGCTTTCTTT; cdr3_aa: CAWSQVNTEAFF
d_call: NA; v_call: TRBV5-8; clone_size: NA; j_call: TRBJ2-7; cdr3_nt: TGTGCCAGCAGCTTGGGCCTGTCCAACCCCTACGAGCAGTACTTC; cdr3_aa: CASSLGLSNPYEQYF
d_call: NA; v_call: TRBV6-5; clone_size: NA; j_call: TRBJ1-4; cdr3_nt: TGTGCCAGCAGCGACAGGCATAATAATGAAAAACTGTTTTTT; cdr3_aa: CASSDRHNNEKLFF